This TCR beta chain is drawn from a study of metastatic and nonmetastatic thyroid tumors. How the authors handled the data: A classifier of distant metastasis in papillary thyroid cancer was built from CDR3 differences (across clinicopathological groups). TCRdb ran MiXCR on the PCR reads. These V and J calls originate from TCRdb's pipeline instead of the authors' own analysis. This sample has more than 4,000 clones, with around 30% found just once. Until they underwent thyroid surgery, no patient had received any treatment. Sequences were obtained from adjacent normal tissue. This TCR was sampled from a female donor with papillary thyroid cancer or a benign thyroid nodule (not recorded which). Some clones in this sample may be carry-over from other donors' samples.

The CDR3 protein is CASSIWCGATEAFF. CDR3 DNA: TGTGCCAGCAGTATCTGGTGTGGCGCCACTGAAGCTTTCTTT. This chain links TRBV6-1 with TRBJ1-1; the D is unclear. The CDR3 runs to 14 residues. V lost 5 bases and J lost 4, with 14 bases in between. Germline V CDR1 and CDR2: MNHNS, SASEGT.